There are many counts of the clone carrying this TCR beta chain. The sample is drawn from a study of regulatory T cells in long-lasting Graves disease. Time point meaning: persistent/refractory GD, antithyroid drugs over 5 years with positive TRAb. Generation of the TCR library employed RNA extracted from PBMCs. Building of the TCR beta libraries involved iRepertoire HTBI primers and Arm-PCR of CDR3 regions. TCRdb fed the multiplex PCR reads into MiXCR, producing one record per CDR3 protein. The data contain roughly 400,000 distinct CDR3 sequences, less than 25% of them singletons. Here the sequenced sample was peripheral blood mononuclear cells (PBMCs), taken when the disease was refractory, from a patient treated with antithyroid drugs. The source of this sequence is a female donor with Graves disease.

The CDR3, as DNA: TGTGCCAGCAGCTTAGCGGAGGCAGGAACACCCGAAGCTTTCTTT. Encoded protein: CASSLAEAGTPEAFF. V and J are TRBV7-8 and TRBJ1-1; D is undetermined. This CDR3 contains 15 residues. Germline V gene sequence: CDR1 SGHVS, CDR2 FQNEAQ. V lost 0 bases to trimming and J lost 8 bases, with 16 bases between them.